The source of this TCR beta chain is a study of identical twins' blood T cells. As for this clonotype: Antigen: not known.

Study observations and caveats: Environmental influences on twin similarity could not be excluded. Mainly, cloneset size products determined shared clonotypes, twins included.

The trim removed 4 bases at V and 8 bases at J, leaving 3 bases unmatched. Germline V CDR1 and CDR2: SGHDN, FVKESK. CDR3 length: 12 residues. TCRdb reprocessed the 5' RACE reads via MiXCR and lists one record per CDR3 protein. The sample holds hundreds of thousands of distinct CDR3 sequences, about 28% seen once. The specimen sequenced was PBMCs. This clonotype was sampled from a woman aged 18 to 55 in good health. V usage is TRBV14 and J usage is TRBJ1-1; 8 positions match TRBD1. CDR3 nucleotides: TGTGCCAGCAGCCCCTGGGACAGGGAAGCTTTCTTT. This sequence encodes CASSPWDREAFF.